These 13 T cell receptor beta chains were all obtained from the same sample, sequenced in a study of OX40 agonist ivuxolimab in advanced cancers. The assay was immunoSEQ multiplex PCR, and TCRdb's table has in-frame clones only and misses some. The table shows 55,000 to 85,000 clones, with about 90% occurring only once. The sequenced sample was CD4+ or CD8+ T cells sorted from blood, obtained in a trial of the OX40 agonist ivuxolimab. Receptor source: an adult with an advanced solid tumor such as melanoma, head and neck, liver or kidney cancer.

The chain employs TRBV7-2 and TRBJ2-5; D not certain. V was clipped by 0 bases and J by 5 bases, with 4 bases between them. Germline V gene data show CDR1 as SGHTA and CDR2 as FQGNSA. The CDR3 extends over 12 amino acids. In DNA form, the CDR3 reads TGTGCCAGCAGCTTAGCTAGCGAGACCCAGTACTTC. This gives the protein CASSLASETQYF.

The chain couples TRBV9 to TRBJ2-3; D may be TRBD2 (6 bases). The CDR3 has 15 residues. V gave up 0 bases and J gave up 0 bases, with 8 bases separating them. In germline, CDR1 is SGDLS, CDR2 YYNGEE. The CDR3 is CASSVVSGSTDTQYF. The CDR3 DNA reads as TGTGCCAGCAGCGTAGTTAGCGGAAGCACAGATACGCAGTATTTT.

DNA for the CDR3: TGTGCCAGTAGTTCCGGCGGGGGAAACACCATATATTTT. This translates into CASSSGGGNTIYF. The rearrangement joins TRBV19 to TRBJ1-3, with no clear D. In germline, CDR1 is LNHDA, CDR2 SQIVND (reference sequence). The ends were cut back, 5 bases at V and 4 bases at J, with 9 bases in the middle. The CDR3 has 13 residues.

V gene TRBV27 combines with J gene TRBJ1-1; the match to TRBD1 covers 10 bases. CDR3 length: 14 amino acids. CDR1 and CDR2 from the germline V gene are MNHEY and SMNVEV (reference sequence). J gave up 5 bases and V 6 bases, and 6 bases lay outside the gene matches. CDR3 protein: CASSRDRGFTEAFF. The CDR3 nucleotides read TGTGCCAGCAGCAGGGACAGGGGTTTTACTGAAGCTTTCTTT.

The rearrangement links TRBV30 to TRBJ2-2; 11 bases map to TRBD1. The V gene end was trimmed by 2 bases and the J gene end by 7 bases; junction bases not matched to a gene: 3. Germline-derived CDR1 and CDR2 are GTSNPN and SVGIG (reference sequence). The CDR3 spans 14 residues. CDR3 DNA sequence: TGTGCCTGGAGTCTAGGGACAGGGGGCGGGGAGCTGTTTTTT. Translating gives CAWSLGTGGGELFF. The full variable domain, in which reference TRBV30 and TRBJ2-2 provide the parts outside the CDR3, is SQTIHQWPATLVQPVGSPLSLECTVEGTSNPNLYWYRQAAGRGLQLLFYSVGIGQISSEVPQNLSASRPQDRQFILSSKKLLLSDSGFYLCAWSLGTGGGELFFGEGSRLTVL.

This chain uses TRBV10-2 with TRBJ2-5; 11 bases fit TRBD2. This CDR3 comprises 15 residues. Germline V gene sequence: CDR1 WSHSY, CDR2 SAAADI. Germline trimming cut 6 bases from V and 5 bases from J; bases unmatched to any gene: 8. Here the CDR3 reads CASSQTSGVGETQYF. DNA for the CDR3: TGCGCCAGCAGCCAGACTAGCGGGGTAGGGGAGACCCAGTACTTC.

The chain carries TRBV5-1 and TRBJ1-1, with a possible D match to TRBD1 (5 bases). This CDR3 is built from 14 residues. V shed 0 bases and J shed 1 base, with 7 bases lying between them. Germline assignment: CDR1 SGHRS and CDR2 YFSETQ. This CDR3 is CASSLGQTNTEAFF. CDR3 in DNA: TGCGCCAGCAGCTTGGGACAGACGAACACTGAAGCTTTCTTT.

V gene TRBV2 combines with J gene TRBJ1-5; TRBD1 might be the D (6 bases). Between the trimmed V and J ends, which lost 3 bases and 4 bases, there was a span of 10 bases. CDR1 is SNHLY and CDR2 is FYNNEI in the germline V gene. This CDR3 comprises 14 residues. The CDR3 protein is CASSESGENQPQHF. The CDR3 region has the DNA TGTGCCAGCAGTGAGTCAGGGGAAAATCAGCCCCAGCATTTT. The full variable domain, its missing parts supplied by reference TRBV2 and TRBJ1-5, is EPEVTQTPSHQVTQMGQEVILRCVPISNHLYFYWYRQILGQKVEFLVSFYNNEISEKSEIFDDQFSVERPDGSNFTLKIRSTKLEDSAMYFCASSESGENQPQHFGDGTRLSIL.

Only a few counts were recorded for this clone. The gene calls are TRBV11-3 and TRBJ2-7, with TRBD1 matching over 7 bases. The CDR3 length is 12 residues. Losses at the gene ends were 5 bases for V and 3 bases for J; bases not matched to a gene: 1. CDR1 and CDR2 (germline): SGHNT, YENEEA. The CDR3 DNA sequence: TGTGCCAGCAGCGGGGACAGCTACGAGCAGTACTTC. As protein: CASSGDSYEQYF.

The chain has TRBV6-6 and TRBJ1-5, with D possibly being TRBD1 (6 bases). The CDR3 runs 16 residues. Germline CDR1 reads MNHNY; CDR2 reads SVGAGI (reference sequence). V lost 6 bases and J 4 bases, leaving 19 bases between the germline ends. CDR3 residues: CASSPDGWRGNQPQHF. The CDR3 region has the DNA TGTGCCAGCAGCCCAGACGGATGGAGGGGGAATCAGCCCCAGCATTTT.

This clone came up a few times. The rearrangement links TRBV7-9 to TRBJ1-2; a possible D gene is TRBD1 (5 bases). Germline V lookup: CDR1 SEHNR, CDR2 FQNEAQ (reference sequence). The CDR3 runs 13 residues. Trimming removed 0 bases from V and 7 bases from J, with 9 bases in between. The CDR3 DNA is TGTGCCAGCAGCTTAGCAGGGGTCGGTGGCTACACCTTC. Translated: CASSLAGVGGYTF.

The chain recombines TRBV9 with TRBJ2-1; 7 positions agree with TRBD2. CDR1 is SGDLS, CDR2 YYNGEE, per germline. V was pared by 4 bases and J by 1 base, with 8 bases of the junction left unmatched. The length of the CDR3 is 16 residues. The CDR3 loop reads CASSKGLQNSYNEQFF. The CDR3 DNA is TGTGCCAGCAGCAAGGGACTACAAAATTCCTACAATGAGCAGTTCTTC. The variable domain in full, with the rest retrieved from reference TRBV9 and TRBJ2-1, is DSGVTQTPKHLITATGQRVTLRCSPRSGDLSVYWYQQSLDQGLQFLIQYYNGEERAKGNILERFSAQQFPDLHSELNLSSLELGDSALYFCASSKGLQNSYNEQFFGPGTRLTVL.

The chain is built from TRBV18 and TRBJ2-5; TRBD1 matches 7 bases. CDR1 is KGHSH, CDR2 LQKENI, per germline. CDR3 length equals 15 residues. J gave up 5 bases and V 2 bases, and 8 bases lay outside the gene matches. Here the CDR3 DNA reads TGTGCCAGCTCACCAAGGGACAGAGGCCTGGAGACCCAGTACTTC. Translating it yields CASSPRDRGLETQYF.